This TCR beta chain was observed in a study of blood T cell repertoires in COVID-19. In germline, CDR1 is LGHNA, CDR2 YNFKEQ. V was pared by 4 bases and J by 3 bases, with 15 bases between. This CDR3 region has 15 residues. Method: immunoSEQ multiplex PCR; TCRdb's copy keeps in-frame clones and lacks some. Found here are a few hundred thousand clones, 85% to 90% of them singletons; the top ten hold about 10%. Living in roughly 23 US areas, the participants were between about 18 and 100 years of age. Two negative PCRs, clearance, or symptom resolution characterized the recovered Cohort 3 donors. This chain joins TRBV4-2 and TRBJ1-1; TRBD1 is a possible D gene (5 bases). The sequence was collected from a woman aged 18-29 years who had recovered from COVID-19. What was sequenced was PBMCs or T cells enriched from blood (not recorded which). The CDR3 loop reads CASSRNTGLDTEAFF. DNA of the CDR3: TGTGCCAGCAGCCGGAACACGGGACTGGACACTGAAGCTTTCTTT.